This TCR beta chain was captured by sequencing in a study of cytomegalovirus exposure and HLA in healthy donors (dated 2017 in TCRdb). Some background on the complete study: An earlier analysis of 587 of the donors reported 276 Gb of sequence data and 95 million to 120 million unique TCR beta sequences obtained from about 200 million T cells. Because of strong linkage in the cohort, five DR-DQ haplotypes were treated as single units for association and clustering. HLA typing included class I and class II loci at four-digit resolution. The study aimed to test whether signatures of past pathogen exposure could be identified by cataloging public T cell receptors. The number of donors typed differed by locus, with about 629-640 for A, B, C, DRB1 and DQB1, around 500 for DQA1, over 600 for DPA1, and under 490 for DPB1. An earlier analysis of approximately 630 of the donors applied high-throughput TCR beta sequencing to assess whether each TCR beta V gene segment acted as functional or pseudogenic. To predict cytomegalovirus infection status, the study brought together high-throughput TCR immunosequencing, statistical association of individual TCRs with disease status, and machine learning. In a later genetic analysis, genome-wide SNP genotypes for about three fifths of the 666 donors were used, and that subset was treated as a discovery cohort. On average, around 200,000 unique TCR beta nucleotide sequences were sequenced per donor among some 430 genotyped donors of the cohort, with approximately 18% of those sequences being non-productive. Every repertoire in the discovery cohort had been generated on one and the same sequencing platform. The study used immunosequencing to profile the T cell repertoires of more than 650 subjects and linked those repertoires to cytomegalovirus serostatus. Of the 350 to 450 genotyped donors, around 81% fell in the genetic ancestry cluster associated with self-reported Caucasian donors. Donor age, sex, ethnicity and CMV serostatus were compiled alongside the repertoire data. A separate validation cohort of 100 to 150 different subjects was used in addition to the approximately 640-subject first cohort. Rather than drawing on any new phenotypic data, the later analysis identified candidate immune exposures from TCR beta sequences and the way those sequences occurred across donors. Approximately 300 gigabases of sequencing data and 91 million or so unique TCR sequences made up an early release that covered 500 to 700 HLA-typed donors. To study patterns of TCR occurrence, a later analysis re-analyzed previously published TCR beta repertoires from around 700 donors and added high-resolution HLA genotyping. Overall results and qualifications from the work: A later analysis found that TCR association rates varied across HLA loci, with DRB1 alleles showing the most associated TCRs and HLA-C alleles the fewest. The classifier was reported to diagnose cytomegalovirus status with high specificity and sensitivity in both the original cohort and the validation cohort. When HLA alleles, especially DR and DQ, strongly co-occurred, TCR associations were difficult to assign to individual alleles. Most TCR sequences were seen in very few donors, while some public TCRs were found in many individuals. This cohort had only TCR beta chains sequenced, and the lack of alpha or paired-chain data limited which features could be detected. Linkage disequilibrium might explain the correlated functional status among segregating V segments, but an unknown experimental factor could not be excluded. In vitro tests confirmed that a few of the cytomegalovirus-associated TCR beta chains recognize cytomegalovirus antigens. It was suggested by the authors that the approach could potentially be generalized to other disease states and immunological phenotypes. Because HLA typing was unavailable for some donors at each locus, only the typed subset was used in association tests. A further reported finding was that TCR beta sequences accurately predicted the HLA-A and HLA-B alleles for most subjects in the first cohort. A total of roughly 160 TCR beta chains were listed by the study as associated with cytomegalovirus. In a later genetic analysis, a missense DCLRE1C variant was associated with V-gene and J-gene trimming of TCR beta chains, and the association was replicated in an independent cohort. Specific HLA alleles were associated with 15,000 to 20,000 TCR beta sequences at a false discovery rate of 0.05 in a later analysis. According to a later genetic analysis, donors in an Asian-associated ancestry cluster had fewer N-insertions in productive TCRs than the roughly 670-donor mean. In a later analysis, several top co-occurrence clusters were reported to appear linked to parvovirus B19, influenza, CMV and Epstein-Barr virus. A later analysis found that most CMV-associated TCR beta chains appeared HLA-restricted, with HLA associations seemingly driven largely by CMV exposure. Some IMGT-functional V segments, including TRBV6-2 and TRBV6-3, could not be distinguished by the 87-base-pair reads and were therefore excluded. The presence/absence analyses assumed that sequencing depth was roughly uniform across donors, and that assumption may not be true. In a later analysis, HLA-associated TCR beta chains were found to be more clonally expanded and to have lower generation probabilities than equally common non-associated chains. Seventeen rarely observed V segments, including chromosome 9 orphons, were excluded from the earlier analysis of several hundred of the donors because counts were too low. CMV serostatus was the only immune exposure information available for the cohort. In an earlier analysis of some 540 of the donors, most TCR beta V segments appeared in productive rearrangements about 90% or about 30% of the time, broadly matching IMGT annotations. A cluster of highly shared sequence variants was judged likely to be a technical artifact of the sequencing pipeline.

Libraries were made using the immunoSEQ multiplex PCR assay. For the multiplex PCR, a mixture combining 60 forward primers for TCR Vbeta segments and 13 reverse primers for TCR Jbeta segments was used. The CDR3 region of rearranged TCR beta genes was amplified from genomic DNA by a multiplex PCR assay. The amplified TCR beta libraries were sequenced on the Illumina HiSeq System as 87-base-pair reads. In the paper's pipeline: A later analysis tallied around 82 million unique TCR beta chains across the 700 or so repertoires, and some 12 million of those chains were shared by two or more donors. Raw reads were error-corrected and collapsed into unique sequences with a nearest-neighbor algorithm that merged closely related sequences to remove PCR and sequencing errors. To assign V, D and J gene segments, CDR3 sequences were aligned to IMGT reference sequences. For a sequence to be retained, a match of at least six nucleotides to both a V gene segment and a J gene segment was required. A rearrangement counted as productive if the CDR3 had no stop codons and remained in frame with V and J, and every other rearrangement counted as non-productive. Following IMGT convention, CDR3 was defined as the stretch from the second conserved V-encoded cysteine to the conserved J-encoded phenylalanine. In an earlier analysis of just under 600 of the donors, sequences lacking an unambiguous match to a single V gene segment were excluded. An earlier analysis of 500 to 700 of the donors classified V segments as functional when productive rearrangements were above 56.7% and as segregating when the standard deviation between donors was above 5%. A statistical classification framework was built to diagnose cytomegalovirus status from the catalog of TCR beta chain sequences. V and J gene assignment, in a later analysis, came from comparing TCR nucleotide sequences with IMGT/GENE-DB human TR gene sequences. Using the TCRdist pipeline, a later analysis assigned CDR3 sequences along with most-parsimonious VDJ recombination scenarios. In a later analysis, every TCR beta chain was defined by the combination of its CDR3 amino acid sequence and its V-gene family, and reads without a unique V-gene family were dropped. As a way to deal with suspected cross-contamination and a sequencing artifact, a later analysis dropped 640 or so nucleotide sequences that were highly shared and had low generation probability. A later analysis calculated a clonal expansion index for each public chain from normalized within-repertoire ranks of inferred template counts. Generation probabilities in a later analysis came from a VDJ recombination model fitted to out-of-frame rearrangements, and those results were checked against IGoR. Hypergeometric tests were used in a later analysis to score TCR-TCR, TCR-HLA and TCR-CMV co-occurrence, with a repertoire-size bias correction applied to the TCR pairs. To estimate false discovery rates, a later analysis permuted the HLA or CMV assignments 20 times. In a later analysis, co-occurring TCRs were grouped using DBSCAN, and TCRdist sequence similarity was added for clustering within HLA-allele-positive subsets. For co-occurrence clustering, repertoires with fewer than 30,000 or more than 120,000 public chains were excluded, along with roughly 5 repertoires with anomalous nucleotide sharing. TCRdb holds this immuneACCESS table with in-frame rearrangements only. Some clones are missing; in checked studies, unresolved V genes explain under half, and the rest has no known cause. V, J and clone size reflect that table, while D and trimming were determined from the DNA. For this sample there are over 250,000 clones; 86% appear just once. The ten largest clones take up almost 4% of the sample.

Regarding this clone: Which antigen it targets is not known. No base qualities exist here, and no much larger clone lies one base off it.

From a lookup of the germline V gene (reference sequence), CDR1 and CDR2 are GTSNPN and SVGIG. Including cysteine and phenylalanine, the CDR3 has 10 amino acids. Solely the CDR3 DNA is kept, with 30 bases framed from the first base. The junction shows trimming of 6 bases on V and 12 bases on J, and the gene matches do not reach 5 bases of it. In total, just over 650 healthy bone marrow donors made up the cohort. Cohort members were all nominally healthy when sampled, although unrecorded immune exposures were likely present. The donor tested CMV seropositive, placing the donor among the 250 to 350 seropositive members of the cohort. A peripheral blood sample was collected from each donor, and TCR beta sequencing was performed on peripheral blood mononuclear cells. Genomic DNA extraction from the blood cell samples was performed with the Qiagen DNeasy Blood Extraction Kit.

The rearranged chain carries TRBV30 and TRBJ2-1, and 7 junctional nucleotides match TRBD1. What was sequenced was PBMCs. This sequence was found in a man in his forties or fifties in good health and CMV-seropositive. The nucleotide sequence is given as TGTGCCTGCTACAGGGGACGGCAGTTCTTC. It is translated as CACYRGRQFF.